These 18 T cell receptor beta chains share one sample of origin, sequenced in a study of blood T cells in healthy people across ages. Primed by a sample-barcoded 5' primer and a J-beta primer mix, a second PCR proceeded for roughly 7 to 12 cycles. A single record per CDR3 protein comes from TCRdb applying MiXCR to the 5' RACE reads. Counted here are almost 1 million distinct CDR3 sequences, just over 50% occurring once; the ten biggest clones make up about 21%. The specimen was blood. The receptors shown here come from a woman in her sixties in good health.

V gene TRBV20-1 combines with J gene TRBJ2-1; D might be TRBD2 (5 bases). This CDR3 has 13 residues. Germline loops: CDR1 DFQATT, CDR2 SNEGSKA (reference sequence). Trimming left V 4 bases short and J 7 bases short, with 14 bases between. The CDR3 is CSANNGVGNEQFF. CDR3 bases: TGCAGTGCTAACAACGGGGTGGGGAATGAGCAGTTCTTC.

This clonotype was observed a handful of times. V gene TRBV20-1 combines with J gene TRBJ2-7; perhaps D is TRBD1 or TRBD2 (5 bases each). V lost 5 bases to trimming and J lost 1 base, with 12 bases between them. The CDR3 has 13 amino acids. Germline CDR1 is DFQATT and CDR2 is SNEGSKA (reference sequence). The CDR3 nucleotides read TGCAGTGCTGTAAGGGACGGATCCTACGAGCAGTACTTC. It translates to CSAVRDGSYEQYF.

The genes are TRBV5-1 and TRBJ2-1; TRBD2 matches 8 bases. The J segment lost 0 bases and the V segment lost 1 base, leaving 21 bases of the junction unmatched. The CDR3 extends over 22 amino acids. In germline, CDR1 is SGHRS, CDR2 YFSETQ. The CDR3 is CASSLSPDTGGPNTISYNEQFF. The CDR3, as DNA: TGCGCCAGCAGCTTGTCCCCTGATACGGGAGGGCCCAATACCATCTCCTACAATGAGCAGTTCTTC.

This clonotype has a handful of counts. This sequence joins TRBV2 and TRBJ2-7, with 9 bases matching TRBD1. The CDR3 contains 16 residues. The J segment lost 5 bases and the V segment lost 6 bases, leaving 14 bases of the junction unmatched. Germline CDR1 reads SNHLY; CDR2 reads FYNNEI. The chain's CDR3 is CASSARPGQGPHEQYF. CDR3 coding DNA: TGTGCCAGCAGCGCCCGCCCGGGACAGGGACCCCACGAGCAGTACTTC.

J is TRBJ2-5 and V is TRBV15, with 11 bases that match TRBD2. This CDR3 region has 16 residues. Germline V CDR1 and CDR2: LNHNV, YYDKDF (reference sequence). The V segment lost 1 base and the J segment 3 bases; nucleotides outside the gene matches: 4. The CDR3 is CATSRGVAGGKETQYF. CDR3 nucleotides: TGTGCCACCAGCAGAGGAGTAGCGGGAGGGAAAGAGACCCAGTACTTC.

The chain has TRBV5-1 and TRBJ1-1; D gene ambiguous. This CDR3 has 15 residues. The germline V and J ends were trimmed by 0 bases and 0 bases, with 9 bases remaining between them. Germline CDR1 SGHRS, CDR2 YFSETQ. The chain's CDR3 is CASSLGQIMNTEAFF. The CDR3 DNA reads as TGCGCCAGCAGCTTGGGCCAGATTATGAACACTGAAGCTTTCTTT. Filled out from reference TRBV5-1 and TRBJ1-1, the complete variable domain reads KAGVTQTPRYLIKTRGQQVTLSCSPISGHRSVSWYQQTPGQGLQFLFEYFSETQRNKGNFPGRFSGRQFSNSRSEMNVSTLELGDSALYLCASSLGQIMNTEAFFGQGTRLTVV.

The J gene is TRBJ2-1, the V gene TRBV20-1; TRBD2 matches at 8 bases. This CDR3 contains 13 residues. Per germline, CDR1 DFQATT and CDR2 SNEGSKA (reference sequence). This CDR3 is CGTSGVLGNEQFF. CDR3 nucleotides: TGCGGAACTAGCGGAGTCCTGGGGAATGAGCAGTTCTTC.

About this clonotype itself: A much more abundant neighbour one base away suggests this may be a read error. The V call is TRBV6-5, the J call TRBJ1-2, with no clear D. Trimming shortened V by 5 bases and J by 7 bases, and 11 bases separated the two germline ends. The CDR3 spans 12 residues. Per germline, CDR1 MNHEY and CDR2 SVGAGI. CDR3 nucleotides: TGTGCCAGCAGTGGCAAGGGTGGTGGCTACACCTTC. Amino acid sequence: CASSGKGGGYTF.

V is TRBV7-2 and J is TRBJ2-7; the D gene is possibly TRBD1 (6 bases). Germline CDR1 is SGHTA and CDR2 is FQGNSA. The CDR3 runs 14 residues. Trimming took off 5 bases at V and 6 bases at J, with 17 bases between the two ends. The CDR3 DNA is TGTGCCAGCAGCACCTCTAGGGGGAGCGGCGAGCAGTACTTC. Protein product: CASSTSRGSGEQYF.

This clonotype was detected a few times. V and J are TRBV27 and TRBJ2-1; tentatively, D is TRBD1 (5 bases). Germline V gives CDR1 MNHEY, CDR2 SMNVEV (reference sequence). The CDR3 covers 15 residues. The V gene lost 2 bases and the J gene lost 7 bases, with 15 bases spanning the gap. CDR3 bases: TGTGCCAGCAGTTTAAGCAGGCAGGGAAGGAATGAGCAGTTCTTC. Amino acids: CASSLSRQGRNEQFF.

The chain recombines TRBV30 with TRBJ1-2; possible D gene TRBD1, 6 bases. This CDR3 spans 13 amino acids. The V gene lost 0 bases and the J gene lost 6 bases, with 11 bases spanning the gap. In germline, CDR1 is GTSNPN, CDR2 SVGIG (reference sequence). The CDR3 DNA follows: TGTGCCTGGAGTGTAGGGGGGAGAGATGGCTACACCTTC. As protein: CAWSVGGRDGYTF. Complete variable domain (other parts from reference TRBV30 and TRBJ1-2): SQTIHQWPATLVQPVGSPLSLECTVEGTSNPNLYWYRQAAGRGLQLLFYSVGIGQISSEVPQNLSASRPQDRQFILSSKKLLLSDSGFYLCAWSVGGRDGYTFGSGTRLTVV.

J is TRBJ2-1 and V is TRBV24-1; D remains ambiguous. Trimming took 12 bases from V and 11 from J, leaving 16 bases between them. The germline CDR1 and CDR2 sequences are KGHDR and SFDVKD. The CDR3 runs 11 residues. CDR3 coding DNA: TGTGCCGCAAAAAGGAAGGCTAAGCAGTTCTTC. Its protein product is CAAKRKAKQFF.

The V gene is TRBV20-1, the J gene TRBJ2-3; no definite D call. Trimming removed 7 bases at V and 5 bases at J, with 7 bases between. This CDR3 is 10 amino acids long. Germline CDR1 and CDR2: DFQATT and SNEGSKA (reference sequence). CDR3 in amino acids: CSVYQDTQYF. CDR3 bases: TGCAGTGTGTACCAAGATACGCAGTATTTT.

This clonotype has more than one count but fewer than ten. In nucleotides, the CDR3 is TGTGCCAGCAGTTGGCGGGACGCTGCATCCGAGCAGTACTTC. Residues: CASSWRDAASEQYF. The J gene is TRBJ2-7, the V gene TRBV12-3 or TRBV12-4; D might be TRBD2 (6 bases). The CDR3 loop spans 14 amino acids. V lost 4 bases to trimming and J lost 6 bases, with 16 bases between them.

The rearrangement uses TRBV6-5 and TRBJ2-3; D unclear. V lost 5 bases and J lost 0, with 6 bases in between. This CDR3 comprises 13 residues. Germline V gene lookup returns CDR1 MNHEY and CDR2 SVGAGI. The CDR3 here is CASSADSTDTQYF. CDR3 DNA sequence: TGTGCCAGCAGTGCGGACAGCACAGATACGCAGTATTTT.

The V gene is TRBV14, the J gene TRBJ2-4, with 7 bases matching TRBD1. The germline CDR1 and CDR2 sequences are SGHDN and FVKESK. J was trimmed by 0 bases and V by 7 bases; bases with no gene match: 15. This CDR3 contains 18 residues. In nucleotides, the CDR3 is TGTGCCAGCAACTCAACAGGGGCGCCTAATCTAGCCAAAAACATTCAGTACTTC. Protein: CASNSTGAPNLAKNIQYF.

This clonotype was counted between two and nine times. V is TRBV20-1 and J is TRBJ2-7; 9 nucleotides align to TRBD2. The V gene end was trimmed by 2 bases and the J gene end by 7 bases; junction bases not matched to a gene: 12. This CDR3 contains 15 residues. Germline V gene lookup returns CDR1 DFQATT and CDR2 SNEGSKA (reference sequence). CDR3 sequence (DNA): TGCAGTGCTAGATTTAGCGGGAGCGGCTACAATGAGCAGTACTTC. It encodes CSARFSGSGYNEQYF.

The DNA for the CDR3 is TGTGCCAGCAGTCGACAGTTCGACACTGAAGCTTTCTTT. Translated, it gives CASSRQFDTEAFF. The J gene is TRBJ1-1, the V gene TRBV6-5; tentatively, D is TRBD1 (5 bases). The germline gives CDR1 MNHEY, CDR2 SVGAGI. CDR3 length equals 13 residues. The V gene lost 5 bases and the J gene lost 3 bases, with 10 bases spanning the gap.